Below, 6 T cell receptor beta chains from the same sample are listed, as sequenced in a study of OX40 agonist ivuxolimab in advanced cancers. Clones were read by immunoSEQ multiplex PCR, and TCRdb kept only the in-frame ones, dropping some. The repertoire has some 19,000 clones, approximately 88% of them found once; the top ten carry around 50%. The starting material was CD4+ or CD8+ T cells sorted from blood, obtained in a trial of the OX40 agonist ivuxolimab. Every receptor here comes from an adult with an advanced solid tumor such as melanoma, head and neck, liver or kidney cancer.

The chain couples TRBV27 to TRBJ2-5, with D perhaps TRBD2 (6 bases). Germline CDR1 is MNHEY and CDR2 is SMNVEV (reference sequence). There are 14 residues in the CDR3. The V and J ends lost 4 bases and 4 bases respectively, with 13 bases between them. CDR3 region: CASSWGGGGETQYF. CDR3 nucleotides: TGTGCCAGCAGTTGGGGAGGAGGAGGAGAGACCCAGTACTTC.

The J gene is TRBJ2-7, the V gene TRBV4-1, with D unresolved. The CDR3 runs to 11 residues. Trimming shortened V by 3 bases and J by 7 bases, and 7 bases separated the two germline ends. Germline V lookup: CDR1 MGHRA, CDR2 YSYEKL. This CDR3 reads CASSQEGEQYF. CDR3 bases: TGCGCCAGCAGCCAGGAAGGAGAGCAGTACTTC.

The V and J genes are TRBV27 and TRBJ2-5, with D possibly TRBD2 on 5 matching bases. The CDR3 length is 14 residues. The ends were cut back, 4 bases at V and 3 bases at J, with 12 bases in the middle. From germline, CDR1 is MNHEY and CDR2 SMNVEV (reference sequence). The CDR3 here is CASSSASGEETQYF. DNA of the CDR3: TGTGCCAGCAGTTCAGCAAGCGGAGAAGAGACCCAGTACTTC.

The rearrangement joins TRBV19 to TRBJ2-7; D is unclear. CDR1 and CDR2 (germline): LNHDA, SQIVND (reference sequence). Trimming pared 7 bases from V and 10 bases from J, leaving 17 bases between. This CDR3 is built from 12 residues. CDR3 sequence: CASTNPPGPQYF. CDR3 sequence (DNA): TGTGCCAGTACCAACCCCCCTGGGCCTCAGTACTTC.

The genes are TRBV6-6 and TRBJ2-1; 8 bases line up with TRBD2. After removal of 5 bases from V and 4 bases from J, the junction contained 4 bases not matched to a gene. The CDR3 is 14 residues long. CDR1 MNHNY and CDR2 SVGAGI come from the germline V gene (reference sequence). CDR3 in DNA: TGTGCCAGCAGTGACCAGCGGGGGTACAATGAGCAGTTCTTC. Its protein is CASSDQRGYNEQFF.

The V and J genes are TRBV5-1 and TRBJ2-1; D is possibly TRBD1 (5 bases). CDR1 is SGHRS and CDR2 is YFSETQ in the germline V gene. The V end lost 6 bases, the J end lost 6 bases, and 7 bases lay between the germline ends. The CDR3 has 11 amino acids. CDR3 residues: CASTQGNEQFF. In DNA, the CDR3 is TGCGCCAGCACGCAGGGCAATGAGCAGTTCTTC.